This paragraph covers one T cell receptor beta chain sequence. The antigen is unknown. The data stem from a study of T cell responses to AZD1222 COVID-19 vaccine. Study conclusions and caveats: CD4 TCRs associated with vaccination spanned spike, dominating at 160-218 and 743-854.

Deletions cut 0 bases from V and 1 base from J, with 9 bases between. The CDR3 is 16 residues long. Germline V gives CDR1 MNHEY, CDR2 SVGAGI. Here immunoSEQ multiplex PCR was the method, and the copy in TCRdb shows in-frame clones only, minus some. This table has roughly 100,000 clones, about 88% appearing once. This specimen consisted of peripheral blood, obtained on day 0 of AZD1222 vaccination. The chain carries TRBV6-5 and TRBJ2-2; possible D gene TRBD2, 6 bases. This receptor was identified in an adult in good health. The CDR3 nucleotides read TGTGCCAGCAGTTACTCGATGGGGGGGAACACCGGGGAGCTGTTTTTT. Amino acids: CASSYSMGGNTGELFF.